This entry lists 27 T cell receptor beta chains sequenced from one sample in a study of radiotherapy plus CTLA-4 blockade in lung cancer. Assay: immunoSEQ multiplex PCR; the TCRdb copy retains only in-frame clones and omits some. The sample lists about 51,000 clones, 65% to 85% occurring once. The sample in question was peripheral blood, obtained from a patient treated with radiotherapy plus ipilimumab. The origin of the receptors is a human donor with non-small cell lung cancer whose response to radiotherapy plus ipilimumab could not be evaluated.

The chain joins TRBV13 to TRBJ1-4; weak D call: TRBD1 (6 bases). Germline V gives CDR1 PRHDT, CDR2 FYEKMQ (reference sequence). V was cut by 4 bases and J by 10 bases, with 10 bases left in between. CDR3 size: 12 residues. The DNA of the CDR3 is TGTGCCAGCAGCTACAGGGCTGGAAAACTGTTTTTT. This translates into CASSYRAGKLFF.

The chain uses TRBV5-1 and TRBJ1-2, with TRBD1 matching 10 bases. Germline CDR1 reads SGHRS; CDR2 reads YFSETQ. The CDR3 is made up of 16 amino acids. With 4 bases clipped from V and 8 bases from J, the junction kept 14 bases outside the gene matches. The CDR3 sequence is CASSPTGTGAVWGYTF. In DNA, the CDR3 is TGCGCCAGCAGCCCCACTGGGACAGGGGCAGTTTGGGGCTACACCTTC.

V and J are TRBV7-3 and TRBJ2-2, with 7 bases identical to TRBD1. The V gene's germline CDR1 is SGHTA and CDR2 FQGTGA. Germline trimming cut 5 bases from V and 3 bases from J; bases unmatched to any gene: 3. This CDR3 comprises 14 residues. The CDR3 loop reads CASSPTGDTGELFF. The CDR3 nucleotides read TGTGCCAGCAGCCCAACAGGGGACACCGGGGAGCTGTTTTTT.

The chain uses TRBV7-2 and TRBJ2-5, with 11 bases aligning to TRBD1. Germline V lookup: CDR1 SGHTA, CDR2 FQGNSA. This CDR3 has 15 amino acids. Trimming removed 1 base from V and 4 bases from J; junction bases left unmatched: 2. For the CDR3, the DNA is TGTGCCAGCAGCTTAGTCGGGACAGGGGGAGAGACCCAGTACTTC. Amino acids: CASSLVGTGGETQYF.

This clone was picked up a small number of times. The V and J genes are TRBV11-2 and TRBJ2-1, with 7 positions matching TRBD1. In germline, CDR1 is SGHAT, CDR2 FQNNGV. The CDR3 is made up of 15 amino acids. Trimming took 1 base from V and 6 from J; bases not matched to a gene: 6. CDR3 in amino acids: CASSLVETGSNEQFF. CDR3 nucleotides: TGTGCCAGCAGCTTAGTTGAGACAGGGAGCAATGAGCAGTTCTTC.

This clone turned up a few times. J is TRBJ2-3 and V is TRBV28; 10 positions match TRBD2. V trimming: 5 bases; J trimming: 0 bases; junction bases outside the gene matches: 2. The CDR3 totals 15 residues. In germline, CDR1 is MDHEN, CDR2 SYDVKM. Here the CDR3 DNA reads TGTGCCAGCAGTGTGACTAGCGGGAGCACAGATACGCAGTATTTT. Residues: CASSVTSGSTDTQYF.

The V and J genes are TRBV18 and TRBJ1-6; D not certain. The CDR3 has 13 residues. Germline assignment: CDR1 KGHSH and CDR2 LQKENI. V dropped 6 bases and J dropped 6 bases, with 9 bases sitting between them. The CDR3 region is CASSEQSNSPLHF. CDR3 nucleotide sequence: TGTGCCAGCTCCGAACAATCTAATTCACCCCTCCACTTT. The variable domain in full, with the rest retrieved from reference TRBV18 and TRBJ1-6, is NAGVMQNPRHLVRRRGQEARLRCSPMKGHSHVYWYRQLPEEGLKFMVYLQKENIIDESGMPKERFSAEFPKEGPSILRIQQVVRGDSAAYFCASSEQSNSPLHFGNGTRLTVT.

This clone was recorded a few times. The V and J genes are TRBV7-9 and TRBJ2-1; 11 bases line up with TRBD2. Germline lookup yields CDR1 SEHNR and CDR2 FQNEAQ (reference sequence). The CDR3 runs to 16 residues. V was pared by 5 bases and J by 7 bases, with 10 bases of the junction left unmatched. CDR3 sequence (DNA): TGTGCCAGCAGCGCCACCACTAGCGGGAGAGGTAATGAGCAGTTCTTC. Translation: CASSATTSGRGNEQFF.

This chain joins TRBV2 and TRBJ2-5; TRBD1 might be the D (5 bases). The germline V gene encodes CDR1 SNHLY and CDR2 FYNNEI. Trimming stripped 2 bases from V and 1 base from J, with 11 bases between. The CDR3 is made up of 15 amino acids. CDR3 loop: CASSEQGRGQETQYF. The CDR3, as DNA: TGTGCCAGCAGTGAACAGGGTCGAGGCCAAGAGACCCAGTACTTC.

This sequence joins TRBV4-1 and TRBJ2-2; 9 bases fit TRBD1. The CDR3 covers 17 residues. Trimming at V came to 0 bases and at J to 7 bases, leaving 9 bases not matched to a gene. The germline gives CDR1 MGHRA, CDR2 YSYEKL. The CDR3 loop reads CASSQDRTGGASGELFF. CDR3 sequence (DNA): TGCGCCAGCAGCCAAGATCGAACAGGGGGCGCGAGCGGGGAGCTGTTTTTT.

The chain joins TRBV5-1 to TRBJ2-1; D is perhaps TRBD2 (6 bases). V was cut by 3 bases and J by 9 bases, with 19 bases left in between. The CDR3 is 15 amino acids. The germline V gene encodes CDR1 SGHRS and CDR2 YFSETQ. The CDR3 nucleotides are TGCGCCAGCAGCTACCGGGACTCCTCAACGGGTGAGCAGTTCTTC. Amino acid sequence: CASSYRDSSTGEQFF.

The chain combines TRBV4-1 with TRBJ2-7, with 8 bases lining up with TRBD2. The germline V gene encodes CDR1 MGHRA and CDR2 YSYEKL. This CDR3 has 17 amino acids. J was trimmed by 1 base and V by 0 bases; bases with no gene match: 8. Here the CDR3 reads CASSQEGGGGRSYEQYF. For the CDR3, the DNA is TGCGCCAGCAGCCAAGAGGGGGGCGGGGGGCGATCCTACGAGCAGTACTTC.

The chain links TRBV27 to TRBJ2-7; D possibly corresponds to TRBD2 (7 bases). The germline V and J ends were trimmed by 0 bases and 2 bases, with 17 bases remaining between them. The CDR3 loop spans 17 amino acids. Germline CDR1 is MNHEY and CDR2 is SMNVEV (reference sequence). CDR3 nucleotides: TGTGCCAGCAGTTTATCGGGCGCCGGGGGGCTGACCTACGAGCAGTACTTC. It codes for CASSLSGAGGLTYEQYF.

This clone occurred once. This chain uses TRBV7-2 with TRBJ2-3, with D uncertain. Germline V gene lookup returns CDR1 SGHTA and CDR2 FQGNSA. Trimming stripped 3 bases from V and 2 bases from J, with 9 bases between. This CDR3 has 14 amino acids. The CDR3 loop reads CASSFEVVTDTQYF. The CDR3 DNA reads TGTGCCAGCAGCTTCGAGGTTGTCACAGATACGCAGTATTTT.

This chain connects TRBV9 to TRBJ2-5, with TRBD2 identical over 11 bases. The V gene end was trimmed by 4 bases and the J gene end by 4 bases; junction bases not matched to a gene: 3. Germline V gene lookup returns CDR1 SGDLS and CDR2 YYNGEE. This CDR3 has 14 amino acids. In DNA form, the CDR3 reads TGTGCCAGCAGCTCCGGACTAGCGGGAGAGACCCAGTACTTC. Protein: CASSSGLAGETQYF.

The chain recombines TRBV30 with TRBJ1-4; TRBD1 is a possible D gene (5 bases). Trimming took 2 bases from V and 5 from J, leaving 12 bases between them. The V gene's germline CDR1 is GTSNPN and CDR2 SVGIG (reference sequence). The CDR3 consists of 14 residues. CDR3 residues: CAWSPRTRNEKLFF. The CDR3 DNA is TGTGCCTGGAGTCCTAGGACAAGGAATGAAAAACTGTTTTTT.

This clone was counted once. The CDR3 protein is CASSAGTGNADTQYF. CDR3 bases: TGTGCCAGCTCGGCCGGGACAGGGAACGCAGATACGCAGTATTTT. The chain employs TRBV2 and TRBJ2-3; TRBD1 matches 9 bases. Trimming removed 8 bases from V and 4 bases from J; junction bases left unmatched: 10. The germline V gene encodes CDR1 SNHLY and CDR2 FYNNEI. CDR3 length equals 15 residues.

The chain combines TRBV6-5 with TRBJ1-5; 10 positions agree with TRBD1. CDR1 is MNHEY, CDR2 SVGAGI, per germline. This CDR3 has 14 residues. The trim removed 6 bases at V and 6 bases at J, leaving 5 bases unmatched. CDR3 DNA sequence: TGTGCCAGCAGCCCCGGGACAGGGGTTCAGCCCCAGCATTTT. Translated, it gives CASSPGTGVQPQHF.

The V gene is TRBV4-1, the J gene TRBJ2-5; 10 nucleotides line up with TRBD2. Trimming removed 1 base from V and 5 bases from J; junction bases left unmatched: 10. Germline V gives CDR1 MGHRA, CDR2 YSYEKL. The CDR3 runs 17 residues. The CDR3 loop is CASSQAASGGPQETQYF. The CDR3 DNA reads as TGCGCCAGCAGCCAAGCGGCTAGCGGGGGCCCCCAGGAGACCCAGTACTTC.

V usage is TRBV18 and J usage is TRBJ2-5; TRBD1 agrees at 8 bases. The V segment lost 5 bases and the J segment 4 bases; nucleotides outside the gene matches: 15. Looked up from germline, CDR1 is KGHSH and CDR2 is LQKENI. The CDR3 runs 17 residues. CDR3: CASSSTLQGAPPETQYF. The CDR3 bases are TGTGCCAGCTCATCGACACTCCAGGGGGCCCCCCCAGAGACCCAGTACTTC.

This clone was counted a single time. Other DNA sequences within the sample encode an identical CDR3. This chain joins TRBV5-1 and TRBJ2-7, with D uncertain. The CDR3 consists of 14 residues. CDR1 is SGHRS, CDR2 YFSETQ, per germline. V lost 0 bases, J lost 0 bases, and 7 bases lay in between. The chain's CDR3 is CASSLDHYSYEQYF. The CDR3 region has the DNA TGCGCCAGCAGCTTGGATCACTACTCCTACGAGCAGTACTTC.

The V call is TRBV18, the J call TRBJ1-6, with a weak D call TRBD1 (6 bases). The V end lost 3 bases, the J end lost 6 bases, and 12 bases lay between the germline ends. The CDR3 covers 15 residues. Germline V CDR1 and CDR2: KGHSH, LQKENI. The CDR3 DNA sequence: TGTGCCAGCTCACCGGCCGGGGACACTAATTCACCCCTCCACTTT. It specifies CASSPAGDTNSPLHF.

The chain uses TRBV2 and TRBJ1-5; 9 bases map to TRBD1. The length of the CDR3 is 15 residues. CDR1 SNHLY and CDR2 FYNNEI come from the germline V gene. V lost 7 bases and J lost 6; bases outside the gene matches: 10. This CDR3 reads CASNLNRGQGQPQHF. Written as DNA, the CDR3 is TGTGCCAGCAATTTGAACAGGGGGCAAGGTCAGCCCCAGCATTTT.

The chain is built from TRBV6-5 and TRBJ2-3; 7 bases are a match to TRBD1. After removal of 5 bases from V and 3 bases from J, the junction contained 5 bases not matched to a gene. CDR1 and CDR2 (germline): MNHEY, SVGAGI. The CDR3 runs to 14 residues. CDR3 sequence (DNA): TGTGCCAGCAGTCGACAGGGAAAGACAGATACGCAGTATTTT. Translating it yields CASSRQGKTDTQYF.

This clone is a singleton in its sample. This chain links TRBV7-2 with TRBJ1-2; 8 bases match TRBD1. Per the germline V gene, CDR1 is SGHTA and CDR2 is FQGNSA. The V and J ends lost 2 bases and 6 bases, in that order; junction bases with no gene match: 8. The CDR3 runs to 15 residues. The CDR3 region is CASSLNIPGGDGYTF. DNA of the CDR3: TGTGCCAGCAGCTTAAATATCCCAGGGGGCGATGGCTACACCTTC. The full variable domain, with the rest looked up from reference TRBV7-2 and TRBJ1-2, is GAGVSQSPSNKVTEKGKDVELRCDPISGHTALYWYRQSLGQGLEFLIYFQGNSAPDKSGLPSDRFSAERTGGSVSTLTIQRTQQEDSAVYLCASSLNIPGGDGYTFGSGTRLTVV.

This clone was counted a few times. This sequence joins TRBV5-5 and TRBJ1-5; 11 bases map to TRBD1. Losses at the gene ends were 4 bases for V and 11 bases for J; bases not matched to a gene: 11. The CDR3 length is 15 residues. CDR1 and CDR2 (germline): SGHKS, YYEKEE (reference sequence). CDR3 nucleotides: TGTGCCAGCAGCAGGGGGGACAGGGGGTTGTCAGCCCAGCATTTT. This encodes CASSRGDRGLSAQHF.

This sequence joins TRBV6-5 and TRBJ1-2; 7 nucleotides align to TRBD1. Germline V gene sequence: CDR1 MNHEY, CDR2 SVGAGI. V was clipped by 0 bases and J by 8 bases; unmatched bases: 6. This CDR3 has 14 amino acids. For the CDR3, the DNA is TGTGCCAGCAGTTACTCCCGACAGGGCGGGGGCTACACCTTC. Translated: CASSYSRQGGGYTF.